This TCR beta chain is drawn from a study of T cells in Graves' hyperthyroidism and ophthalmopathy. Background on the study: Peripheral blood was drawn at first diagnosis, prior to all treatment.

The source material, RNA transcripts, was used to amplify TCR beta CDR3 regions. TCR CDR3 underwent first-round RT-PCR with the HTBI primer set. TCRdb used MiXCR to reprocess the multiplex PCR reads, holding one entry per CDR3 protein. The sample shows about 360,000 distinct CDR3 sequences, 13% of them seen only once. This clonotype was observed many times. With 0 bases removed from V and 7 bases from J, the gap between germline ends came to 15 bases. There are 15 residues in the CDR3. In germline, CDR1 is SGHVS, CDR2 FNYEAQ. This sequence was found in a man aged 25-40 years with Graves' hyperthyroidism that later progressed to Graves' ophthalmopathy. The chain uses TRBV7-6 and TRBJ1-1; D might be TRBD1 (6 bases). Sequenced input: blood. CDR3 sequence: CASSLAPSGADEAFF. The CDR3 nucleotides read TGTGCCAGCAGCTTAGCGCCGTCAGGGGCGGATGAAGCTTTCTTT.